A selection of T cell receptor beta chains follows, all from one sample in a study of CD4 T cells in relation to SARS-CoV-2 and coronaviruses. No antigen has been identified for these receptors. Produced via immunoSEQ multiplex PCR; TCRdb's table is partial and in-frame only. The sample has some 23,000 clones, approximately 80% seen once. The specimen sequenced was CD4+ T cells from PBMCs, cultured in vitro. These receptors were taken from a human donor in good health. CDR3s include the opening cysteine and the closing phenylalanine or tryptophan. The D gene is left open where the match is weak. Clone size appears in some rows only: once, few, many, or a class for an expanded clone.

cdr3_length: 13
j_call: TRBJ2-1
d_call: NA
clone_size: NA
v_call: TRBV11-2
cdr3_nt: TGTGCCAGCAGCTCGGGGGCTCTCAATGAGCAGTTCTTC
cdr3_aa: CASSSGALNEQFF

cdr3_length: 15
j_call: TRBJ1-5
d_call: TRBD1
clone_size: NA
v_call: TRBV6-5
cdr3_nt: TGTGCCAGCAGAACCCCGGGACAGGGGAGTCAGCCCCAGCATTTT
cdr3_aa: CASRTPGQGSQPQHF

cdr3_length: 14
j_call: TRBJ2-3
d_call: NA
clone_size: NA
v_call: TRBV5-1
cdr3_nt: TGCGCCAGCAGCCCGGACAGGGAGGGGGATACGCAGTATTTT
cdr3_aa: CASSPDREGDTQYF

cdr3_length: 14
j_call: TRBJ1-1
d_call: NA
clone_size: NA
v_call: TRBV28
cdr3_nt: TGTGCCAGCCGTAGGACAGCGATGAACACTGAAGCTTTCTTT
cdr3_aa: CASRRTAMNTEAFF

cdr3_length: 13
j_call: TRBJ2-5
d_call: NA
clone_size: NA
v_call: TRBV6-8
cdr3_nt: TGTGCCAGGGGTCCCCCGGGGGCCGAGACCCAGTACTTC
cdr3_aa: CARGPPGAETQYF

cdr3_length: 12
j_call: TRBJ1-6
d_call: NA
clone_size: few
v_call: TRBV5-8
cdr3_nt: TGTGCCAGCAGCTTTCGGGGATCACCCCTCCACTTT
cdr3_aa: CASSFRGSPLHF

cdr3_length: 14
j_call: TRBJ2-3
d_call: NA
clone_size: NA
v_call: TRBV27
cdr3_nt: TGTGCCAGCAGTTTGGGATACGGCACAGATACGCAGTATTTT
cdr3_aa: CASSLGYGTDTQYF

cdr3_length: 13
j_call: TRBJ1-2
d_call: NA
clone_size: few
v_call: TRBV5-1
cdr3_nt: TGCGCCAGCAGCTTGGTGGGGAACTATGGCTACACCTTC
cdr3_aa: CASSLVGNYGYTF

cdr3_length: 16
j_call: TRBJ1-6
d_call: NA
clone_size: NA
v_call: TRBV2
cdr3_nt: TGTGCCAGCGGGGGGACCGTGAGCTCCTATAATTCACCCCTCCACTTT
cdr3_aa: CASGGTVSSYNSPLHF

cdr3_length: 14
j_call: TRBJ1-6
d_call: NA
clone_size: few
v_call: TRBV2
cdr3_nt: TGTGCCAGCAGCCCCCCCAGGGCCCATTCACCCCTCCACTTT
cdr3_aa: CASSPPRAHSPLHF

cdr3_length: 16
j_call: TRBJ2-1
d_call: TRBD2
clone_size: few
v_call: TRBV4-2
cdr3_nt: TGTGCCAGCAGCAAAGAGGCTAGCGGGAGTATCATTGAGCAGTTCTTC
cdr3_aa: CASSKEASGSIIEQFF

cdr3_length: 15
j_call: TRBJ1-4
d_call: TRBD1
clone_size: NA
v_call: TRBV7-6
cdr3_nt: TGTGCCAGCAGCTCAACTATAACAGGGGTAGAAAAACTGTTTTTT
cdr3_aa: CASSSTITGVEKLFF

cdr3_length: 14
j_call: TRBJ1-2
d_call: NA
clone_size: NA
v_call: TRBV27
cdr3_nt: TGTGCCAGCAGGAGGCTGGGGGGCGCCGATGGCTACACCTTC
cdr3_aa: CASRRLGGADGYTF

cdr3_length: 16
j_call: TRBJ2-1
d_call: NA
clone_size: few
v_call: TRBV3-1/TRBV3-2
cdr3_nt: TGTGCCAGCAGCCAAGATCAGGGATTGGGAATTAATGAGCAGTTCTTC
cdr3_aa: CASSQDQGLGINEQFF

cdr3_length: 13
j_call: TRBJ1-1
d_call: NA
clone_size: NA
v_call: TRBV19
cdr3_nt: TGTGCCAGTAGTATCGGCAGGAACACTGAAGCTTTCTTT
cdr3_aa: CASSIGRNTEAFF

cdr3_length: 16
j_call: TRBJ2-3
d_call: TRBD1
clone_size: once
v_call: TRBV4-1
cdr3_nt: TGCGCCAGCAGCCAACTGACAGGGGCCCTTTCAGATACGCAGTATTTT
cdr3_aa: CASSQLTGALSDTQYF

cdr3_length: 14
j_call: TRBJ2-1
d_call: NA
clone_size: NA
v_call: TRBV7-9
cdr3_nt: TGTGCCAGCAGCTACCCCGGGGGCCGAAATGAGCAGTTCTTC
cdr3_aa: CASSYPGGRNEQFF

cdr3_length: 15
j_call: TRBJ2-7
d_call: NA
clone_size: NA
v_call: TRBV6-5
cdr3_nt: TGTGCCAGCAGTTATCTTGCAGCGTCATCCTACGAGCAGTACTTC
cdr3_aa: CASSYLAASSYEQYF

cdr3_length: 13
j_call: TRBJ1-1
d_call: NA
clone_size: NA
v_call: TRBV7-6
cdr3_nt: TGTGCCAGCAGCGCGACAGCTAACACTGAAGCTTTCTTT
cdr3_aa: CASSATANTEAFF

cdr3_length: 10
j_call: TRBJ2-7
d_call: NA
clone_size: NA
v_call: TRBV6-5
cdr3_nt: TGTGCCAGCAGAACTTACGAGCAGTACTTC
cdr3_aa: CASRTYEQYF

cdr3_length: 16
j_call: TRBJ2-7
d_call: NA
clone_size: NA
v_call: TRBV7-2
cdr3_nt: TGTGCCAGCAGCTTGGAATCTTCCGGGGCAACCTACGAGCAGTACTTC
cdr3_aa: CASSLESSGATYEQYF

cdr3_length: 17
j_call: TRBJ2-1
d_call: TRBD1
clone_size: NA
v_call: TRBV19
cdr3_nt: TGTGCCAGTAGTATAGAGGAGGGGGACAGGGGAAAGGCTGAGCAGTTCTTC
cdr3_aa: CASSIEEGDRGKAEQFF

cdr3_length: 19
j_call: TRBJ2-2
d_call: NA
clone_size: few
v_call: TRBV4-1
cdr3_nt: TGCGTCAGCAGCCAAGAATCGAACCTTAGGGGCAGCGGCACCGGGGAGCTGTTTTTT
cdr3_aa: CVSSQESNLRGSGTGELFF

cdr3_length: 12
j_call: TRBJ2-3
d_call: NA
clone_size: NA
v_call: TRBV7-9
cdr3_nt: TGTGCCAGCAGTTCGGGGGCCCGGGCTCAGTATTTT
cdr3_aa: CASSSGARAQYF

cdr3_length: 16
j_call: TRBJ2-1
d_call: TRBD2
clone_size: NA
v_call: TRBV27
cdr3_nt: TGTGCCAGCAGTTTATCCGGGACTAGCGGCTTAAATGAGCAGTTCTTC
cdr3_aa: CASSLSGTSGLNEQFF

cdr3_length: 16
j_call: TRBJ1-5
d_call: TRBD1
clone_size: NA
v_call: TRBV7-2
cdr3_nt: TGTGCCAGCAGCTTAGGGGGCGGGACAGGGGCTCAGCCCCAGCATTTT
cdr3_aa: CASSLGGGTGAQPQHF